This T cell receptor beta chain emerged from a study of CD8 T cells in Susac syndrome. Reverse transcription of roughly 0.45 to 1 ug RNA was performed with random hexamers. Across 54 Vbeta and 13 Jbeta, immunoSEQ multiplex PCR amplified TCR beta CDR3. TCRdb re-called the immunoSEQ multiplex PCR reads with MiXCR, one entry per CDR3 protein. The sample contains about 80,000 distinct CDR3 sequences, around 94% of which appear only once. TCR beta sequencing was performed on blood CD8+ and CD4+ T cells. V shed 3 bases and J 7 bases; nucleotides not matched to a gene: 3. Per germline, CDR1 SGHRS and CDR2 YFSETQ. CDR3 length equals 13 residues.

The sample comprised CD8+ T cells from PBMCs. The source of this sequence is a human donor in good health. V usage is TRBV5-1 and J usage is TRBJ1-3; TRBD1 aligns across 8 bases. The CDR3 DNA sequence: TGCGCCAGCAGCTCTACAGGGGGGAACACCATATATTTT. Translation gives CASSSTGGNTIYF.